The 7 T cell receptor beta chains presented below share a single source sample, sequenced in a study of CD8 T cells in ankylosing spondylitis. One entry per CDR3 protein, called by TCRdb with MiXCR from the 5' RACE reads. The data show roughly 69,000 distinct CDR3 sequences, 5.3% seen once. The sequenced material came from blood, either unsorted or a sorted T cell fraction (not recorded which). These receptors originate from a male donor with ankylosing spondylitis or in good health (not recorded which).

This clonotype occurred many times. CDR3 protein: CSARPSLETQYF. CDR3 bases: TGCAGTGCTAGACCCTCCCTAGAGACCCAGTACTTC. The rearrangement joins TRBV20-1 to TRBJ2-5; D unclear. CDR1 DFQATT and CDR2 SNEGSKA come from the germline V gene (reference sequence). The V end lost 2 bases, the J end lost 4 bases, and 8 bases lay between the germline ends. This CDR3 is built from 12 residues.

This clonotype showed up many times. The V call is TRBV12-3 or TRBV12-4, the J call TRBJ2-2; TRBD1 is a possible D gene (6 bases). The CDR3 consists of 17 residues. V was shortened by 4 bases and J by 0 bases, with 15 bases between the two germline ends. CDR3 protein: CASSYMTGPSNTGELFF. Here the CDR3 DNA reads TGTGCCAGCAGTTACATGACAGGACCTTCGAACACCGGGGAGCTGTTTTTT.

This clonotype was observed at least ten times. V is TRBV5-1 and J is TRBJ2-3; D is possibly TRBD2 (6 bases). Germline V gene sequence: CDR1 SGHRS, CDR2 YFSETQ. Between the trimmed V and J ends, which lost 4 bases and 4 bases, there was a span of 13 bases. CDR3 size: 14 residues. CDR3 loop: CASSPGTWPDTQYF. CDR3 DNA sequence: TGCGCCAGCAGCCCCGGGACTTGGCCAGATACGCAGTATTTT. The whole variable domain, remainder taken from reference TRBV5-1 and TRBJ2-3, is KAGVTQTPRYLIKTRGQQVTLSCSPISGHRSVSWYQQTPGQGLQFLFEYFSETQRNKGNFPGRFSGRQFSNSRSEMNVSTLELGDSALYLCASSPGTWPDTQYFGPGTRLTVL.

This clonotype was seen at least ten times. CDR3 nucleotides: TGTGCCAGCAGCTCAGGGACTAGCGGGGGGGCCTCCCATGAGCAGTTCTTC. It translates to CASSSGTSGGASHEQFF. This chain joins TRBV7-3 and TRBJ2-1, with 16 bases matching TRBD2. Losses at the gene ends were 4 bases for V and 8 bases for J; bases not matched to a gene: 8. CDR3 length equals 17 residues. From germline, CDR1 is SGHTA and CDR2 FQGTGA.

In its sample, this clonotype was seen many times. The gene calls are TRBV19 and TRBJ1-5; D possibly corresponds to TRBD1 (5 bases). Germline V lookup: CDR1 LNHDA, CDR2 SQIVND (reference sequence). Trimming cost V 7 bases and J 4 bases, with 17 bases left between them. The CDR3 totals 15 residues. The CDR3 bases are TGTGCCAGTACTATCGGGGCAGGACTGAATCAGCCCCAGCATTTT. Translated, it gives CASTIGAGLNQPQHF.

The table lists this clonotype with many counts. The chain joins TRBV7-8 to TRBJ2-5; D is possibly TRBD2 (7 bases). Trimming stripped 8 bases from V and 1 base from J, with 17 bases between. The CDR3 extends over 15 amino acids. CDR1 and CDR2 (germline): SGHVS, FQNEAQ. CDR3 DNA sequence: TGTGCCAGCGGAGTAGGGGGGGTTCGCCAAGAGACCCAGTACTTC. Its translation: CASGVGGVRQETQYF.

The rearrangement uses TRBV28 and TRBJ1-2; the match to TRBD1 covers 9 bases. V gave up 6 bases and J gave up 6 bases; unmatched junction bases: 8. The germline V gene encodes CDR1 MDHEN and CDR2 SYDVKM. The CDR3 loop spans 14 amino acids. CDR3 DNA: TGTGCCAGCAGCCGTAAGGACAGGGGTCATGGCTACACCTTC. It encodes CASSRKDRGHGYTF.